These 10 T cell receptor beta chains share one sample of origin, sequenced in a study of CD8 T cells in Susac syndrome (dated by TCRdb to the late 2010s). Library creation used the immunoSEQ multiplex PCR assay. RNA was extracted using the RNeasy kit, and about 0.45 to 1 microgram was reverse transcribed with random hexamers. The public reads were quality trimmed at Q25 with fastp and then assembled into clones with MiXCR by TCRdb, keeping productive beta chains. All rows with the same CDR3 protein become a single entry with the most common DNA and genes. The sample table records around 130,000 distinct CDR3 sequences; over 90% of these occur just once. The ten biggest clones cover roughly 0.12% of the sample. Sample: CD4+ T cells from PBMCs. The receptors were gathered from a human donor in good health.

The chain has TRBV27 and TRBJ1-2; perhaps TRBD1 as D (6 bases). CDR1 and CDR2 (germline): MNHEY, SMNVEV (reference sequence). Trimming removed 3 bases at V and 5 bases at J, with 10 bases between. The CDR3 spans 13 residues. CDR3 bases: TGTGCCAGCAGTTTTCGAGGGGGGTATGGCTACACCTTC. It translates to CASSFRGGYGYTF.

As DNA, the CDR3 is TGTGCCAGCAGCTCTCCAGGTTTGGTCACTGAAGCTTTCTTT. This sequence encodes CASSSPGLVTEAFF. The chain employs TRBV7-9 and TRBJ1-1, with D hard to call. The CDR3 consists of 14 residues. V was cut by 4 bases and J by 4 bases, with 13 bases left in between. The germline gives CDR1 SEHNR, CDR2 FQNEAQ (reference sequence).

V is TRBV5-4 and J is TRBJ2-3; 13 bases agree with TRBD2. This CDR3 contains 16 residues. Losses at the gene ends were 3 bases for V and 3 bases for J; bases not matched to a gene: 4. Germline CDR1 reads SGHNT; CDR2 reads YYREEE (reference sequence). The CDR3 region is CASSSGLAGKTDTQYF. The DNA for the CDR3 is TGTGCCAGCAGCTCGGGACTAGCGGGAAAGACAGATACGCAGTATTTT.

The chain is built from TRBV4-2 and TRBJ2-5; the match to TRBD1 covers 10 bases. V lost 3 bases, J lost 5 bases, and 3 bases stayed unmatched. This CDR3 has 14 residues. The germline V gene has CDR1 LGHNA and CDR2 YNFKEQ. Written as DNA, the CDR3 is TGTGCCAGCAGCCAGGGACAGGGGCTGGAGACCCAGTACTTC. Encoded protein: CASSQGQGLETQYF.

The chain is built from TRBV4-2 and TRBJ2-2; the D is unclear. Germline V gene sequence: CDR1 LGHNA, CDR2 YNFKEQ. The V end was cut by 0 bases, the J end by 5 bases, with 7 bases between. This CDR3 is built from 14 residues. CDR3 coding DNA: TGTGCCAGCAGCCAAGAGTTGGAAACCGGGGAGCTGTTTTTT. This gives the protein CASSQELETGELFF.

This clonotype was seen just once. The genes are TRBV29-1 and TRBJ2-1; D is perhaps TRBD1 (5 bases). Deletions cut 6 bases from V and 4 bases from J, with 7 bases between. This CDR3 is 11 amino acids long. The germline V gene has CDR1 SQVTM and CDR2 ANQGSEA. This CDR3 reads CSVTEYNEQFF. In DNA, the CDR3 is TGCAGCGTGACAGAGTACAATGAGCAGTTCTTC.

The genes are TRBV19 and TRBJ2-7; possibly TRBD2 for D (5 bases). This CDR3 region has 15 residues. Trimming stripped 7 bases from V and 2 bases from J, with 18 bases between. Per germline, CDR1 LNHDA and CDR2 SQIVND (reference sequence). The CDR3 coding sequence is TGTGCCAGTACCAGTATAAGGCACGGGACCTACGAGCAGTACTTC. It codes for CASTSIRHGTYEQYF.

This clonotype was seen just once. This chain uses TRBV4-2 with TRBJ2-3; 7 bases line up with TRBD2. The CDR3 loop spans 15 amino acids. Unmatched junction bases numbered 10, after V lost 2 bases and J lost 8 bases. Germline-derived CDR1 and CDR2 are LGHNA and YNFKEQ. The CDR3 sequence is CASSQTPSSGGTQYF. In DNA, the CDR3 is TGTGCCAGCAGCCAAACCCCCTCTAGCGGAGGTACGCAGTATTTT.

The chain has TRBV3-1 and TRBJ2-2; D uncertain. Germline values: CDR1 LGHDT, CDR2 YNNKEL (reference sequence). Trimming shortened V by 6 bases and J by 5 bases, and 10 bases separated the two germline ends. The CDR3 runs 13 residues. The CDR3: CASRRIQTGELFF. The CDR3 coding sequence is TGTGCCAGCAGGCGAATACAGACCGGGGAGCTGTTTTTT.

The genes are TRBV14 and TRBJ2-1; D perhaps matches TRBD2 (6 bases). CDR1 is SGHDN, CDR2 FVKESK, per germline. This CDR3 comprises 16 residues. The V end lost 5 bases, the J end lost 7 bases, and 21 bases lay between the germline ends. The CDR3 loop reads CASSFTLAGRRNEQFF. CDR3 bases: TGTGCCAGCAGCTTTACCTTGGCGGGGAGAAGGAATGAGCAGTTCTTC.